This T cell receptor beta chain was identified in a study of CD8 T cells in ankylosing spondylitis. As the method for making TCR beta libraries, quantitative 5'-RACE with molecular barcodes was used. TCRdb re-analysed the 5' RACE reads in MiXCR, keeping a single row per CDR3 protein. Of some 250,000 distinct CDR3 sequences in the sample, 20% to 30% are singletons; the top ten hold roughly 0.6%. This clonotype was observed a few times. This receptor was taken from a male donor with ankylosing spondylitis or in good health (not recorded which). The sequencing input was blood, either unsorted or a sorted T cell fraction (not recorded which).

The chain's CDR3 is CASSSTASWGHGYTF. DNA for the CDR3: TGTGCCAGTAGTAGTACAGCTTCCTGGGGCCATGGCTACACCTTC. This chain uses TRBV19 with TRBJ1-2; D possibly corresponds to TRBD1 (5 bases). V was cut by 4 bases and J by 6 bases, with 18 bases left in between. The CDR3 extends over 15 amino acids. Germline values: CDR1 LNHDA, CDR2 SQIVND (reference sequence). Looking up the rest from reference TRBV19 and TRBJ1-2 gives the full variable domain: DGGITQSPKYLFRKEGQNVTLSCEQNLNHDAMYWYRQDPGQGLRLIYYSQIVNDFQKGDIAEGYSVSREKKESFPLTVTSAQKNPTAFYLCASSSTASWGHGYTFGSGTRLTVV.